This TCR beta chain was documented in a study of OX40 agonist ivuxolimab in advanced cancers. This CDR3 comprises 16 residues. The germline V gene has CDR1 SGHAT and CDR2 FQNNGV. The V and J ends lost 1 base and 1 base, in that order; junction bases with no gene match: 3. Libraries were prepared by immunoSEQ multiplex PCR; TCRdb keeps only in-frame clonotypes and omits some of them. This sample carries about 88,000 clones, 85% of them seen once, and the ten largest clones take approximately 0.2%. The source of this sequence is an adult with an advanced solid tumor such as melanoma, head and neck, liver or kidney cancer. The starting material was CD4+ or CD8+ T cells sorted from blood, obtained in a trial of the OX40 agonist ivuxolimab. The chain combines TRBV11-2 with TRBJ2-3, with 9 bases lining up with TRBD2. The CDR3 protein is CASSLGRTSGTDTQYF. The CDR3 DNA reads as TGTGCCAGCAGCTTAGGACGGACTAGCGGCACAGATACGCAGTATTTT.